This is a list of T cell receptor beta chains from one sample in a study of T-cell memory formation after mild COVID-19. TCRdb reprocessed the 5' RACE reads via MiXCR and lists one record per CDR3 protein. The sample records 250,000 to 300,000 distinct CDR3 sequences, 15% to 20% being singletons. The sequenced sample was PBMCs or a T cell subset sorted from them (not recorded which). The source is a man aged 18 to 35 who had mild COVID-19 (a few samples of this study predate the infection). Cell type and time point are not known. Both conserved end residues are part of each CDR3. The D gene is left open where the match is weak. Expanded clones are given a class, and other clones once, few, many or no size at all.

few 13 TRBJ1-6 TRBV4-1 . TGCGCCAGCAGCCAGCCGACCAATTCACCCCTCCACTTT CASSQPTNSPLHF
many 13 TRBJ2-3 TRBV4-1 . TGCGCCAGCAGCCAAGATGGTCCGGATACGCAGTATTTT CASSQDGPDTQYF
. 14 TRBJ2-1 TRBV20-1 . TGCAGTTACGCCCGACAGGCGTTCTACAATGAGCAGTTCTTC CSYARQAFYNEQFF
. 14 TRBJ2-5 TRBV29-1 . TGCAGCGTTGAAGCCCGGGGCGGAGGGGAGACCCAGTACTTC CSVEARGGGETQYF
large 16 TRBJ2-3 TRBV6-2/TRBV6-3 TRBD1 TGTGCCAGCAGTTACTCGATGGACAGGCACACAGATACGCAGTATTTT CASSYSMDRHTDTQYF
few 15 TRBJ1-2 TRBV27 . TGTGCCAGCCCTCTAAGGGAGGGAAATAACTATGGCTACACCTTC CASPLREGNNYGYTF
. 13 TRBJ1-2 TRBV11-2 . TGTGCCAGCAGCTTATTAAGTGGAGATGGCTACACCTTC CASSLLSGDGYTF
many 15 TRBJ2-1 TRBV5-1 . TGCGCCAGCAGCTTAGCGGCTGGCTCCTACAATGAGCAGTTCTTC CASSLAAGSYNEQFF
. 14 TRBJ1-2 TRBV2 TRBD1 TGTGCCAGCAACAGGGGGCGAGCTAACTATGGCTACACCTTC CASNRGRANYGYTF
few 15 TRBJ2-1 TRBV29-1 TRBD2 TGCAGCGAACGACTAGCGGGGGGATCAGGGAATGAGCAGTTCTTC CSERLAGGSGNEQFF
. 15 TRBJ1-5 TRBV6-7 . TGTGCCAGCAGTTACGACAGGCTGAGCAATCAGCCCCAGCATTTT CASSYDRLSNQPQHF
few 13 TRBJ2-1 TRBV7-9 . TGTGCCAGCAGCTCCGTCTGGGCGAATGAGCAGTTCTTC CASSSVWANEQFF
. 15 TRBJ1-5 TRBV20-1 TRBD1 TGCAGTGCTAGTCGACAGGGGTGGGTAGGTCAGCCCCAGCATTTT CSASRQGWVGQPQHF
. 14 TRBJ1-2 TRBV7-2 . TGTGCCAGCAGCTCCCACGACGGGCCCTATGGCTACACCTTC CASSSHDGPYGYTF
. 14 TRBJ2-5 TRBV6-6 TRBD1 TGTGCCAGCAGTTACTGGGACAGGGAGGAGACCCAGTACTTC CASSYWDREETQYF
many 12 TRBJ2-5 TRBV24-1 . TGTGCCACCAGTGATATACAAGAGACCCAGTACTTC CATSDIQETQYF
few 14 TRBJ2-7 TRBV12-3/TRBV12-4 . TGTGCCAGCAGTGCTAAAGCGGATTATCACGAGCAGTACTTC CASSAKADYHEQYF
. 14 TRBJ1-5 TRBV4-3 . TGCGCCAGCAGCCGAATCAGAGGCGGGCAGCCCCAGCATTTT CASSRIRGGQPQHF
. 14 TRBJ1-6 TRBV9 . TGTGCCAGCAGCCCTTGGGGGGCAGGATCACCCCTCCACTTT CASSPWGAGSPLHF
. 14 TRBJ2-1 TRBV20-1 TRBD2 TGCAGTGCGCGAGCAGGCGGGGGTAGCGATGAGCAGTTCTTC CSARAGGGSDEQFF
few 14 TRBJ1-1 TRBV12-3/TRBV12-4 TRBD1 TGTGCCAGCAGGCGGACAGGGGCGAACACTGAAGCTTTCTTT CASRRTGANTEAFF
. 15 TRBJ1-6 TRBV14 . TGTGCCAGCAGCCAAGATCGTCGGATAAATTCACCCCTCCACTTT CASSQDRRINSPLHF
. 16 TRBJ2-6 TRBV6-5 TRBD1 TGTGCCAGCAGGGGCAAGGGGGCTTCTGGGGCCAACGTCCTGACTTTC CASRGKGASGANVLTF
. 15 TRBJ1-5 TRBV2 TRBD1 TGTGCCAGCAGTGAAGATTGGACAGGGGGCCAGCCCCAGCATTTT CASSEDWTGGQPQHF
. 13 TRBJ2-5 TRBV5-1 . TGCGCCAGCAGCTTGGATCTACAAGAGACCCAGTACTTC CASSLDLQETQYF
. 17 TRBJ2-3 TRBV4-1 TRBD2 TGCGCCAGCAGCCAAGATTACACTAGCGGAAACACAGATACGCAGTATTTT CASSQDYTSGNTDTQYF
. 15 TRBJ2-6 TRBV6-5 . TGTGCCAGCAGCCCTGGAGGAGTTCAGGCCAACGTCCTGACTTTC CASSPGGVQANVLTF
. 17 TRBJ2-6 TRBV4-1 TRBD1 TGCGCCAGCAGCCTTTCGACAGGGGGCCCTGGGGCCAACGTCCTGACTTTC CASSLSTGGPGANVLTF
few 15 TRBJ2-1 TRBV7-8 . TGTGCCAGCAGCTTAGGGGGGCTTCTCTACAATGAGCAGTTCTTC CASSLGGLLYNEQFF
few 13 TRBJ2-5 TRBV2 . TGTGCCAGCATTGGTCTAGGGTTGGAGACCCAGTACTTC CASIGLGLETQYF
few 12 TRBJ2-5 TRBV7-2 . TGTGCCAGCAGCTTATCCAAAGAGACCCAGTACTTC CASSLSKETQYF
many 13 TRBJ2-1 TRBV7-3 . TGTGCCAGCGCCCGGGGGATGGATAATGAGCAGTTCTTC CASARGMDNEQFF
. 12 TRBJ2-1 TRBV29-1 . TGCAGCGTCCCGGACAGCTACAATGAGCAGTTCTTC CSVPDSYNEQFF
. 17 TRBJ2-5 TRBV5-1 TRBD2 TGCGCCAGCAGCTTGAGGCGTAGCGGGGGCTTGGAAGAGACCCAGTACTTC CASSLRRSGGLEETQYF
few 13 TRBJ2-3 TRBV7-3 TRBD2 TGTGCCAGCAGCCGACTAGCAAGGGATACGCAGTATTTT CASSRLARDTQYF
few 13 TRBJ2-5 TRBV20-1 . TGCAGTGCTAGTCTTTGGTTGTCGGAGACCCAGTACTTC CSASLWLSETQYF
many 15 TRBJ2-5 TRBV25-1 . TGTGCCAGCAGTGAATACAACTACCGAGGGGAGACCCAGTACTTC CASSEYNYRGETQYF
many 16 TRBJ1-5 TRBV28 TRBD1 TGTGCCAGCAGCTCCCTTCGGACAGGGGTTGTTCAGCCCCAGCATTTT CASSSLRTGVVQPQHF
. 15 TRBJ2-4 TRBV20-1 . TGCAGTGCTAGTCCGGACGTGCTAGCCAAAAACATTCAGTACTTC CSASPDVLAKNIQYF
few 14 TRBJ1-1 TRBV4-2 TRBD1 TGTGCCAGCAGCCAAGTGGACAGGGGGGCTGAAGCTTTCTTT CASSQVDRGAEAFF
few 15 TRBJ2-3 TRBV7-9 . TGTGCCAGCGCTTCGCAGTGGGAGAGCACAGATACGCAGTATTTT CASASQWESTDTQYF